This T cell receptor beta chain was captured in a study of vaccination and CD4 T cells after COVID-19. Noted treatment: roughly 10-day PBMC culture with coronavirus spike peptide pools or control peptides (ViraFEST assay). Culture conditions combined two million PBMCs per well with 10 IU/ml IL-2 and roughly 10 ug/ml peptide pools. J gave up 5 bases and V 0 bases, and 9 bases lay outside the gene matches. The CDR3 sequence is 16 residues long. Germline V CDR1 and CDR2: LGHNA, YSLEER. Sequence data for DNA of cultured CD4+ T cells were generated by the Oncomine TCR Beta short-read assay. A single record per CDR3 protein comes from TCRdb applying MiXCR to the PCR reads. The top ten hold roughly 4% of the sample, which has tens of thousands of distinct CDR3 sequences, approximately 70% seen once. Comment on this clonotype: Antigen specificity is unknown.

The TCR comes from a human donor who had recovered from COVID-19. What was sequenced was CD4+ T cells from blood, cultured in vitro. The chain employs TRBV4-3 and TRBJ2-5; 7 positions match TRBD2. This CDR3 reads CASSQDPGGGRETQYF. The DNA for the CDR3 is TGCGCCAGCAGCCAAGACCCCGGCGGGGGAAGGGAGACCCAGTACTTC.